The TCR beta chain under discussion was sequenced for a study of blood T cell repertoires in COVID-19. Participants spanned ages 18 to 89 years and resided in about 25 US areas. In the authors' workflow: Estimated nucleated cell counts came from reference gene primer amplification. Libraries were prepared by immunoSEQ multiplex PCR; TCRdb keeps only in-frame clonotypes and omits some of them. V, J and clone size derive from that table, while D and trimming were established from the DNA sequence. The table shows 200,000 to 250,000 clones, with 88% occurring only once. This CDR3 is built from 16 residues. V was trimmed by 1 base and J by 1 base, leaving 12 bases between them. Germline V gene lookup returns CDR1 LNHDA and CDR2 SQIVND (reference sequence).

This clonotype was sampled from a woman aged 45-65 years with acute COVID-19. The sequenced sample was PBMCs or T cells enriched from blood (not recorded which). V and J are TRBV19 and TRBJ2-3, with D perhaps TRBD2 (5 bases). The CDR3 bases are TGTGCCAGTAGTATAGCCCCTCGGGGTGGCACAGATACGCAGTATTTT. Its protein is CASSIAPRGGTDTQYF.